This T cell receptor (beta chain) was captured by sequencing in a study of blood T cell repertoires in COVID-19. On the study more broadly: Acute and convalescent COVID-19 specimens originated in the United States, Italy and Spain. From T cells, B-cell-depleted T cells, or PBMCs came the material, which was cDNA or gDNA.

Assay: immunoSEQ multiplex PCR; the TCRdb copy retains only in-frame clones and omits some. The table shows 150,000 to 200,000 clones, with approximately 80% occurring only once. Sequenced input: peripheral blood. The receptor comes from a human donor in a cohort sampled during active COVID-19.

The CDR3 DNA reads as TGTGCCAGCAATCGGGACAGGGGAAACACCGGGGAGCTGTTTTTT. Translation gives CASNRDRGNTGELFF. The chain recombines TRBV9 with TRBJ2-2; TRBD1 matches at 10 bases. Germline CDR1 SGDLS, CDR2 YYNGEE. The J segment lost 2 bases and the V segment lost 6 bases, leaving 4 bases of the junction unmatched. The CDR3 is 15 residues long.